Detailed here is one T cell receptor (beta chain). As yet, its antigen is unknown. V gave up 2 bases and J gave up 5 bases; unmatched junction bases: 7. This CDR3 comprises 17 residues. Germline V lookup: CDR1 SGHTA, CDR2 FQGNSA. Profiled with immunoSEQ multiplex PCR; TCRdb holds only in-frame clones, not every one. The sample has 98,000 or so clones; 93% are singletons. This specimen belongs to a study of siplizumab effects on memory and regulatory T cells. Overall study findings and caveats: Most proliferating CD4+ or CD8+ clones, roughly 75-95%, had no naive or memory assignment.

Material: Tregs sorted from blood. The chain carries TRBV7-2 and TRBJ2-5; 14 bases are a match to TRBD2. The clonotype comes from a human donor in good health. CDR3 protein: CASSLRLAGGTRETQYF. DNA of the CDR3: TGTGCCAGCAGCTTACGACTAGCGGGAGGGACCCGGGAGACCCAGTACTTC.